This record looks at one TCR beta chain sequence and its context. Its antigen remains unidentified. These data originate in a study of T cell responses to AZD1222 COVID-19 vaccine. The overall study: Both about-4-week and about-12-week second-dose recipients were combined. The study, taken as a whole, reports: Mapped onto spike, vaccine-associated CD4 TCRs spanned it and were dominant at 160-218 and 743-854. None of the repertoires were sampled until the peak T cell response had passed. Females made up more of the donors, who were largely white British, and clonal diversity may have come out too low.

The assay was immunoSEQ multiplex PCR, and TCRdb's table has in-frame clones only and misses some. The sample has about 50,000 clones; more than 60% are singletons. In germline, CDR1 is SGHAT, CDR2 FQNNGV. This CDR3 region has 13 residues. Trimming pared 3 bases from V and 1 base from J, leaving 6 bases between. This sequence originates from an adult in good health. The specimen was peripheral blood, collected on day 0 of AZD1222 vaccination. The V call is TRBV11-2, the J call TRBJ1-1, with D unclear. The CDR3 sequence is CASSFGENTEAFF. The DNA of the CDR3 is TGTGCCAGCAGCTTCGGAGAGAACACTGAAGCTTTCTTT.